A selection of T cell receptor beta chains follows, all from one sample in a study of T cell repertoires in cytomegalovirus infection. TCRdb reprocessed the reads with MiXCR, giving one entry per CDR3 protein. The table lists about 530,000 distinct CDR3 sequences, around 27% of them singletons. Sequencing used PBMCs. These TCRs come from a human donor in good health (CMV status not recorded). Some clones in this sample may be carry-over from other donors' samples. Both conserved end residues are part of each CDR3. A D gene is named only where the DNA matches it firmly. Part of the rows lack a size; the others show once, few, many or a class for expanded clones.

abundance: .
j_gene: TRBJ2-1
d_gene: .
v_gene: TRBV7-2
CDR3aa: CASSLERVAQFF
CDR3nt: TGTGCCAGCAGCTTAGAGCGAGTAGCGCAGTTCTTC

abundance: .
j_gene: TRBJ2-1
d_gene: TRBD2
v_gene: TRBV4-3
CDR3aa: CASSPRPAGGGLRSYNEQFF
CDR3nt: TGCGCCAGCAGCCCAAGGCCGGCGGGAGGGGGCCTCAGATCCTACAATGAGCAGTTCTTC

abundance: .
j_gene: TRBJ2-3
d_gene: TRBD2
v_gene: TRBV10-3
CDR3aa: CATSLRDYSTDTQYF
CDR3nt: TGTGCCACCAGCCTCCGGGACTACAGCACAGATACGCAGTATTTT

abundance: .
j_gene: TRBJ2-3
d_gene: .
v_gene: TRBV19
CDR3aa: CASSTGQSSADTQYF
CDR3nt: TGTGCCAGTAGTACGGGACAAAGCAGTGCAGATACGCAGTATTTT

abundance: .
j_gene: TRBJ2-3
d_gene: .
v_gene: TRBV7-9
CDR3aa: CASSLRGAYTDTQYF
CDR3nt: TGTGCCAGCAGCTTAAGGGGGGCTTACACAGATACGCAGTATTTT

abundance: few
j_gene: TRBJ2-3
d_gene: .
v_gene: TRBV2
CDR3aa: CAHRRSGVTDTQYF
CDR3nt: TGTGCCCATCGGAGGAGTGGGGTAACAGATACGCAGTATTTT

abundance: few
j_gene: TRBJ2-7
d_gene: TRBD2
v_gene: TRBV7-9
CDR3aa: CASSPPSGTSGSYEQYF
CDR3nt: TGTGCCAGCAGCCCCCCGTCCGGGACTAGCGGGAGTTACGAGCAGTACTTC

abundance: .
j_gene: TRBJ2-1
d_gene: TRBD2
v_gene: TRBV10-3
CDR3aa: CAIMKLAGYEQFF
CDR3nt: TGTGCCATCATGAAACTAGCGGGATATGAGCAGTTCTTC

abundance: many
j_gene: TRBJ1-1
d_gene: TRBD1
v_gene: TRBV12-5
CDR3aa: CASGLWDRLNTEAFF
CDR3nt: TGTGCTAGTGGTTTGTGGGACAGGTTAAACACTGAAGCTTTCTTT

abundance: few
j_gene: TRBJ1-2
d_gene: .
v_gene: TRBV4-1
CDR3aa: CASSQDRGSGVGGYTF
CDR3nt: TGCGCCAGCAGCCAAGATAGGGGGTCAGGGGTCGGTGGCTACACCTTC

abundance: .
j_gene: TRBJ1-1
d_gene: TRBD1
v_gene: TRBV14
CDR3aa: CASSRRQGKETEAFF
CDR3nt: TGTGCCAGCAGCCGAAGACAGGGAAAGGAGACTGAAGCTTTCTTT

abundance: few
j_gene: TRBJ1-1
d_gene: TRBD1
v_gene: TRBV6-5
CDR3aa: CASSPWTGVSEAFF
CDR3nt: TGTGCCAGCAGTCCGTGGACAGGGGTTTCTGAAGCTTTCTTT

abundance: .
j_gene: TRBJ2-1
d_gene: .
v_gene: TRBV7-9
CDR3aa: CASSFSDKGVQQFF
CDR3nt: TGTGCCAGCAGCTTCTCGGACAAGGGGGTCCAGCAGTTCTTC

abundance: many
j_gene: TRBJ2-3
d_gene: TRBD1
v_gene: TRBV7-2
CDR3aa: CASSLDRGERNTQYF
CDR3nt: TGTGCCAGCAGCTTAGACAGGGGGGAGAGGAATACGCAGTATTTT

abundance: .
j_gene: TRBJ2-1
d_gene: TRBD2
v_gene: TRBV6-2/TRBV6-3
CDR3aa: CASSYGGRVEQFF
CDR3nt: TGTGCCAGCAGTTACGGCGGGAGGGTTGAGCAGTTCTTC

abundance: few
j_gene: TRBJ1-5
d_gene: .
v_gene: TRBV6-2/TRBV6-3
CDR3aa: CASSHPNQPQHF
CDR3nt: TGTGCCAGCAGCCATCCCAATCAGCCCCAGCATTTT

abundance: many
j_gene: TRBJ1-5
d_gene: .
v_gene: TRBV6-2/TRBV6-3
CDR3aa: CASSYGVMEPQHF
CDR3nt: TGTGCCAGCAGTTATGGCGTTATGGAGCCCCAGCATTTT

abundance: many
j_gene: TRBJ2-3
d_gene: TRBD2
v_gene: TRBV6-5
CDR3aa: CASSYSTSGTDTDTQYF
CDR3nt: TGTGCCAGCAGTTACTCAACTAGCGGTACAGACACAGATACGCAGTATTTT

abundance: few
j_gene: TRBJ2-1
d_gene: .
v_gene: TRBV7-9
CDR3aa: CASALPADRDNEQFF
CDR3nt: TGTGCCAGCGCCCTCCCCGCCGACAGAGACAATGAGCAGTTCTTC

abundance: few
j_gene: TRBJ2-1
d_gene: .
v_gene: TRBV27
CDR3aa: CASWGGPHYNEQFF
CDR3nt: TGTGCCAGCTGGGGGGGGCCCCACTACAATGAGCAGTTCTTC

abundance: many
j_gene: TRBJ2-3
d_gene: TRBD2
v_gene: TRBV7-2
CDR3aa: CASSLAGASGRDTQYF
CDR3nt: TGTGCCAGCAGCTTAGCTGGGGCTAGCGGGAGGGATACGCAGTATTTT

abundance: few
j_gene: TRBJ1-3
d_gene: .
v_gene: TRBV6-6
CDR3aa: CASTPYPSGNTIYF
CDR3nt: TGTGCCAGCACCCCTTACCCCTCTGGAAACACCATATATTTT

abundance: .
j_gene: TRBJ1-4
d_gene: TRBD1
v_gene: TRBV29-1
CDR3aa: CSAGQGIGEKLFF
CDR3nt: TGCAGCGCCGGACAGGGTATAGGGGAAAAACTGTTTTTT

abundance: .
j_gene: TRBJ2-3
d_gene: .
v_gene: TRBV5-6
CDR3aa: CASSPDGNTQYF
CDR3nt: TGTGCCAGCAGCCCGGACGGCAATACGCAGTATTTT

abundance: few
j_gene: TRBJ2-3
d_gene: TRBD1
v_gene: TRBV7-9
CDR3aa: CASSAGGSSDTQYF
CDR3nt: TGTGCCAGCAGTGCAGGGGGCTCGTCAGATACGCAGTATTTT

abundance: .
j_gene: TRBJ1-6
d_gene: .
v_gene: TRBV28
CDR3aa: CASSSRGESPLHF
CDR3nt: TGTGCCAGCAGTTCCCGGGGGGAATCACCCCTCCACTTT

abundance: many
j_gene: TRBJ1-1
d_gene: .
v_gene: TRBV7-8
CDR3aa: CASSRRTENTEAFF
CDR3nt: TGTGCCAGCAGCCGCCGGACGGAGAACACTGAAGCTTTCTTT

abundance: .
j_gene: TRBJ1-1
d_gene: .
v_gene: TRBV10-3
CDR3aa: CAISGSVDTEAFF
CDR3nt: TGTGCCATCAGTGGGTCCGTCGACACTGAAGCTTTCTTT

abundance: .
j_gene: TRBJ2-3
d_gene: TRBD2
v_gene: TRBV12-3/TRBV12-4
CDR3aa: CASNPAGGPGDTQYF
CDR3nt: TGTGCCAGCAACCCAGCGGGAGGGCCTGGAGATACGCAGTATTTT

abundance: .
j_gene: TRBJ2-7
d_gene: .
v_gene: TRBV6-5
CDR3aa: CASSYPGSYEQYF
CDR3nt: TGTGCCAGCAGTTACCCGGGCTCCTACGAGCAGTACTTC

abundance: few
j_gene: TRBJ2-1
d_gene: TRBD2
v_gene: TRBV20-1
CDR3aa: CSASGRINEQFF
CDR3nt: TGCAGTGCTAGCGGGAGGATCAATGAGCAGTTCTTC

abundance: .
j_gene: TRBJ1-4
d_gene: TRBD1
v_gene: TRBV7-2
CDR3aa: CASSSPGTGGEKLFF
CDR3nt: TGTGCCAGCAGCTCCCCCGGGACAGGGGGCGAAAAACTGTTTTTT

abundance: few
j_gene: TRBJ2-2
d_gene: TRBD2
v_gene: TRBV7-7
CDR3aa: CATGLAGGPGTGELFF
CDR3nt: TGTGCCACCGGACTAGCGGGAGGCCCTGGGACCGGGGAGCTGTTTTTT

abundance: .
j_gene: TRBJ1-2
d_gene: .
v_gene: TRBV7-2
CDR3aa: CASSLTAHGYTF
CDR3nt: TGTGCCAGCAGCTTAACGGCCCATGGCTACACCTTC

abundance: few
j_gene: TRBJ2-7
d_gene: TRBD2
v_gene: TRBV7-3
CDR3aa: CASSLTSGQTYEQYF
CDR3nt: TGTGCCAGCAGCCTTACTAGCGGCCAGACCTACGAGCAGTACTTC

abundance: few
j_gene: TRBJ2-1
d_gene: .
v_gene: TRBV7-4
CDR3aa: CASSVMGLTLEQFF
CDR3nt: TGTGCCAGCAGCGTAATGGGACTTACCCTTGAGCAGTTCTTC

abundance: .
j_gene: TRBJ2-7
d_gene: .
v_gene: TRBV29-1
CDR3aa: CSVAAPLRPQHNEQYF
CDR3nt: TGCAGCGTAGCAGCTCCACTTAGACCACAACACAACGAGCAGTACTTC

abundance: .
j_gene: TRBJ1-1
d_gene: .
v_gene: TRBV14
CDR3aa: CASSPGPPVLEAFF
CDR3nt: TGTGCCAGCAGCCCGGGACCGCCAGTACTTGAAGCTTTCTTT

abundance: few
j_gene: TRBJ1-3
d_gene: .
v_gene: TRBV28
CDR3aa: CASTPRWGRVGNTIYF
CDR3nt: TGTGCCAGCACCCCTAGGTGGGGCAGGGTTGGAAACACCATATATTTT

abundance: few
j_gene: TRBJ2-2
d_gene: TRBD2
v_gene: TRBV7-2
CDR3aa: CASSWGLVREGELFF
CDR3nt: TGTGCCAGCAGCTGGGGACTAGTCCGTGAAGGGGAGCTGTTTTTT

abundance: few
j_gene: TRBJ2-1
d_gene: .
v_gene: TRBV29-1
CDR3aa: CSVTSSYNEQFF
CDR3nt: TGCAGCGTCACGAGCTCCTACAATGAGCAGTTCTTC

abundance: .
j_gene: TRBJ2-5
d_gene: .
v_gene: TRBV12-3/TRBV12-4
CDR3aa: CASAPESRPRETQYF
CDR3nt: TGTGCCAGCGCGCCCGAAAGCAGGCCCCGGGAGACCCAGTACTTC

abundance: many
j_gene: TRBJ1-4
d_gene: .
v_gene: TRBV7-3
CDR3aa: CASSEGPDEKLFF
CDR3nt: TGTGCCAGCAGCGAGGGTCCGGATGAAAAACTGTTTTTT

abundance: once
j_gene: TRBJ2-7
d_gene: .
v_gene: TRBV4-1
CDR3aa: CASSRVLDSDEQYF
CDR3nt: TGCGCCAGCAGCCGAGTCCTAGACTCCGACGAGCAGTACTTC

abundance: .
j_gene: TRBJ1-5
d_gene: .
v_gene: TRBV6-2/TRBV6-3
CDR3aa: CASGSWQPQHF
CDR3nt: TGTGCCAGCGGTAGCTGGCAGCCCCAGCATTTT

abundance: .
j_gene: TRBJ1-2
d_gene: .
v_gene: TRBV12-3/TRBV12-4
CDR3aa: CASSTTGTFNGYTF
CDR3nt: TGTGCCAGCAGCACTACAGGGACATTTAATGGCTACACCTTC

abundance: .
j_gene: TRBJ1-1
d_gene: .
v_gene: TRBV14
CDR3aa: CASSLWDVMNTEAFF
CDR3nt: TGTGCCAGCAGCCTATGGGACGTGATGAACACTGAAGCTTTCTTT

abundance: few
j_gene: TRBJ2-7
d_gene: .
v_gene: TRBV6-1
CDR3aa: CASSETVLYEQYF
CDR3nt: TGTGCCAGCAGTGAGACAGTTCTCTACGAGCAGTACTTC

abundance: once
j_gene: TRBJ2-5
d_gene: .
v_gene: TRBV29-1
CDR3aa: CSVEVNRRQETQYF
CDR3nt: TGCAGCGTTGAAGTGAACAGACGACAAGAGACCCAGTACTTC

abundance: .
j_gene: TRBJ2-7
d_gene: .
v_gene: TRBV7-2
CDR3aa: CASSPPTQRSSYEQYF
CDR3nt: TGTGCCAGCAGCCCCCCTACCCAGCGGAGCTCCTACGAGCAGTACTTC

abundance: .
j_gene: TRBJ1-2
d_gene: .
v_gene: TRBV7-2
CDR3aa: CASNYLGTSGYTF
CDR3nt: TGTGCCAGCAACTATCTTGGGACTTCCGGCTACACCTTC

abundance: many
j_gene: TRBJ2-1
d_gene: .
v_gene: TRBV12-3/TRBV12-4
CDR3aa: CASSLGQGSYNEQFF
CDR3nt: TGTGCCAGCAGCTTAGGGCAGGGCTCCTACAATGAGCAGTTCTTC

abundance: few
j_gene: TRBJ2-1
d_gene: .
v_gene: TRBV20-1
CDR3aa: CSASVSFSYNEQFF
CDR3nt: TGCAGTGCTAGTGTCAGCTTCTCCTACAATGAGCAGTTCTTC

abundance: .
j_gene: TRBJ2-1
d_gene: TRBD2
v_gene: TRBV7-3
CDR3aa: CASSLAGEVFF
CDR3nt: TGTGCCAGCAGCTTAGCGGGAGAGGTGTTCTTC

abundance: many
j_gene: TRBJ2-1
d_gene: TRBD2
v_gene: TRBV7-2
CDR3aa: CASSPPSGRGEQFF
CDR3nt: TGTGCCAGCAGCCCCCCAAGCGGGAGGGGTGAGCAGTTCTTC